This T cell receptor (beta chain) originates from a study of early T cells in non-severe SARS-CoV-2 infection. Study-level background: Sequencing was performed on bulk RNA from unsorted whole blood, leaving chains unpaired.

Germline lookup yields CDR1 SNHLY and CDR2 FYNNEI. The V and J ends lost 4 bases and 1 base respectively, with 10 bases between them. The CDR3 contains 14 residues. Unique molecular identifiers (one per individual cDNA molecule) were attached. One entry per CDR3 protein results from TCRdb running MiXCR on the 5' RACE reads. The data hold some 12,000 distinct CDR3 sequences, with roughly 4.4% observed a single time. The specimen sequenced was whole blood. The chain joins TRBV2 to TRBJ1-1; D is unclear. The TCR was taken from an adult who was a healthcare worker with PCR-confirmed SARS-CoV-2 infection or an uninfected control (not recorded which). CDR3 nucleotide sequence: TGTGCCAGCAGTGGGAGTCTGAGGAACACTGAAGCTTTCTTT. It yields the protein CASSGSLRNTEAFF.